This TCR beta chain is from a study of T cell changes during pregnancy in multiple sclerosis. The CDR3 contains 13 residues. V lost 5 bases to trimming and J lost 6 bases; unmatched junction nucleotides: 6. Germline CDR1 and CDR2: SGHTA and FQGTGA. TCRdb keeps only in-frame clones here, not all; method: immunoSEQ multiplex PCR. The sample has about 69,000 clones; approximately 92% are singletons. The chain joins TRBV7-3 to TRBJ2-7; TRBD1 aligns across 8 bases. Specimen: peripheral blood, collected in the third trimester of pregnancy. The sequence was obtained from a female donor in good health, enrolled as a control in a pregnancy study. The CDR3 bases are TGTGCCAGCAGCGAGACAGGGGCCGGCGAGCAGTACTTC. Protein product: CASSETGAGEQYF.